This T cell receptor beta chain was recovered during a study of control samples from healthy donors and cancer patients. This clone has only one observation. Trimming took 6 bases from V and 10 from J, leaving 10 bases between them. From germline, CDR1 is MNHEY and CDR2 SVGAGI. This CDR3 spans 12 amino acids. Clones were sequenced by immunoSEQ multiplex PCR, and TCRdb holds only the in-frame ones, with some missing. The sample consists of around 110,000 clones, around 90% of them appearing once. The clonotype comes from a woman aged 70 to 79 in good health. Specimen: blood. The V call is TRBV6-5, the J call TRBJ1-6; D uncertain. The CDR3 spells CASSGFGSPLHF. CDR3 sequence (DNA): TGTGCCAGCAGCGGGTTCGGATCACCCCTCCACTTT.